Shown below are 15 T cell receptor beta chains from a single sample sequenced in a study of response to subunit inactivated influenza vaccine. TCRdb itself ran the RT-PCR reads through MiXCR, one entry per CDR3 protein. The data contain approximately 530,000 distinct CDR3 sequences, 13% of them singletons. The sequences come from PBMCs from blood, collected more than 35 days after vaccination. These receptors all come from a man aged 45-65 years who received an inactivated influenza vaccine.

The V call is TRBV3-1, the J call TRBJ2-1, with 8 bases that match TRBD2. V lost 1 base to trimming and J lost 4 bases; unmatched junction nucleotides: 3. The CDR3 length is 15 residues. The germline gives CDR1 LGHDT, CDR2 YNNKEL (reference sequence). CDR3 bases: TGTGCCAGCAGCCAAGTCCGCGGGAGGTACAATGAGCAGTTCTTC. Its translation: CASSQVRGRYNEQFF.

This clonotype was picked up many times. V is TRBV12-3 or TRBV12-4 and J is TRBJ2-5, with TRBD2 as a possible D gene (7 bases). The CDR3 is 14 residues long. V was pared by 2 bases and J by 7 bases, with 14 bases between. CDR3 protein: CASSLRRGPRTQYF. The CDR3 region has the DNA TGTGCCAGCAGTTTAAGGCGGGGGCCGAGGACCCAGTACTTC.

The J gene is TRBJ2-7, the V gene TRBV7-9, with unresolved D. The CDR3 totals 14 residues. The ends were cut back, 1 base at V and 0 bases at J, with 7 bases in the middle. Germline V CDR1 and CDR2: SEHNR, FQNEAQ (reference sequence). The CDR3 sequence: CASSLGENSYEQYF. The CDR3 DNA follows: TGTGCCAGCAGCTTAGGGGAAAACTCCTACGAGCAGTACTTC. Drawing the rest from reference TRBV7-9 and TRBJ2-7, the complete variable domain is DTGVSQNPRHKITKRGQNVTFRCDPISEHNRLYWYRQTLGQGPEFLTYFQNEAQLEKSRLLSDRFSAERPKGSFSTLEIQRTEQGDSAMYLCASSLGENSYEQYFGPGTRLTVT.

This clonotype was counted a few times. This chain uses TRBV5-1 with TRBJ1-1; the D is unclear. Trimming cost V 4 bases and J 0 bases, with 10 bases left between them. The CDR3 runs 14 residues. In germline, CDR1 is SGHRS, CDR2 YFSETQ. The CDR3 reads CASSVDGLNTEAFF. The CDR3 DNA is TGCGCCAGCAGCGTGGACGGATTGAACACTGAAGCTTTCTTT. Full variable domain (rest looked up from reference TRBV5-1 and TRBJ1-1): KAGVTQTPRYLIKTRGQQVTLSCSPISGHRSVSWYQQTPGQGLQFLFEYFSETQRNKGNFPGRFSGRQFSNSRSEMNVSTLELGDSALYLCASSVDGLNTEAFFGQGTRLTVV.

This clonotype was counted between two and nine times. V usage is TRBV7-2 and J usage is TRBJ1-4; maybe TRBD1 (6 bases). Germline V gene data show CDR1 as SGHTA and CDR2 as FQGNSA. Trimming pared 1 base from V and 5 bases from J, leaving 11 bases between. This CDR3 has 15 residues. The CDR3 loop is CASSLGRGVNEKLFF. The CDR3 bases are TGTGCCAGCAGCTTAGGCAGGGGCGTAAATGAAAAACTGTTTTTT.

V usage is TRBV6-4 and J usage is TRBJ2-7, with D possibly being TRBD2 (6 bases). This CDR3 region has 16 residues. Trimming removed 6 bases at V and 2 bases at J, with 20 bases between. CDR1 is MRHNA, CDR2 SNTAGT, per germline. CDR3 DNA sequence: TGTGCCAGCAGCCCCGGGACTTCTCTACCACCCTACGAGCAGTACTTC. It translates to CASSPGTSLPPYEQYF.

As DNA, the CDR3 is TGTGCCAGCAGCAAACTAGCGCGGGGCACAGATACGCAGTATTTT. This gives the protein CASSKLARGTDTQYF. V is TRBV7-2 and J is TRBJ2-3, with TRBD2 matching over 7 bases. The CDR3 runs to 15 residues. Trimming at V came to 5 bases and at J to 1 base, leaving 6 bases not matched to a gene. Germline V gene data show CDR1 as SGHTA and CDR2 as FQGNSA.

This clonotype was seen only a few times. V usage is TRBV15 and J usage is TRBJ2-3; D may match TRBD1 or TRBD2 (5 bases each). With 5 bases removed from V and 4 bases from J, the gap between germline ends came to 13 bases. The CDR3 loop spans 14 amino acids. Looked up from germline, CDR1 is LNHNV and CDR2 is YYDKDF (reference sequence). The CDR3: CATSRGRGPDTQYF. The CDR3 DNA follows: TGTGCCACCAGCCGGGGAAGGGGCCCAGATACGCAGTATTTT.

Here the CDR3 reads CTVQGARYNEQFF. The CDR3 coding sequence is TGCACCGTACAGGGGGCGCGTTACAATGAGCAGTTCTTC. The chain joins TRBV20-1 to TRBJ2-1; 9 positions match TRBD1. CDR1 is DFQATT, CDR2 SNEGSKA, per germline (reference sequence). This CDR3 comprises 13 residues.

This rearrangement joins TRBV4-3 to TRBJ1-6, with D tentatively TRBD1 (5 bases). The CDR3 runs 18 residues. Trimming stripped 5 bases from V and 6 bases from J, with 23 bases between. The germline V gene has CDR1 LGHNA and CDR2 YSLEER. CDR3 protein: CASSEHRSGGSINSPLHF. CDR3 nucleotides: TGCGCCAGCAGCGAACATCGTTCTGGGGGGTCCATTAATTCACCCCTCCACTTT.

This clonotype was detected ten times or more. The CDR3 region is CATSDLPTDTQYF. CDR3 nucleotide sequence: TGTGCCACCAGTGATTTGCCCACAGATACGCAGTATTTT. This chain connects TRBV24-1 to TRBJ2-3; D is unresolved. Germline V lookup: CDR1 KGHDR, CDR2 SFDVKD. There are 13 residues in the CDR3. Trimming left V 0 bases short and J 2 bases short, with 2 bases between.

In this sample, this clonotype turned up a few times. The chain is built from TRBV7-8 and TRBJ2-4; either TRBD1 or TRBD2 may fit D (7 bases each). Trimming removed 4 bases at V and 0 bases at J, with 13 bases between. Per germline, CDR1 SGHVS and CDR2 FQNEAQ. The CDR3 is made up of 16 amino acids. The CDR3 is CASSSGGARAKNIQYF. CDR3 DNA: TGTGCCAGCAGCTCAGGGGGGGCAAGAGCCAAAAACATTCAGTACTTC.

The rearrangement links TRBV11-1 to TRBJ1-1; no reliable D call. CDR3 length: 14 residues. The germline V gene has CDR1 SGHAT and CDR2 FQDESV (reference sequence). Trimming left V 0 bases short and J 4 bases short, with 9 bases between. CDR3 sequence: CASSLAVKGTEAFF. The CDR3 nucleotides read TGTGCCAGCAGCTTAGCGGTGAAGGGCACTGAAGCTTTCTTT.

The chain recombines TRBV15 with TRBJ2-2; 7 bases are a match to TRBD1. Germline trimming cut 4 bases from V and 4 bases from J; bases unmatched to any gene: 6. This CDR3 has 15 amino acids. Per germline, CDR1 LNHNV and CDR2 YYDKDF (reference sequence). The CDR3, as DNA: TGTGCCACCAGCACTCGGACAGGCAGCACCGGGGAGCTGTTTTTT. Its translation: CATSTRTGSTGELFF.

This clonotype was observed a few times. The V and J genes are TRBV3-1 and TRBJ2-1; TRBD2 agrees at 13 bases. With V trimmed by 1 base and J by 4 bases, 7 bases remained unmatched. The CDR3 has 18 residues. Germline V gives CDR1 LGHDT, CDR2 YNNKEL (reference sequence). CDR3 in DNA: TGTGCCAGCAGCCAAGGCTATGTGACTAGCGGGAGGTACAATGAGCAGTTCTTC. The encoded protein is CASSQGYVTSGRYNEQFF.